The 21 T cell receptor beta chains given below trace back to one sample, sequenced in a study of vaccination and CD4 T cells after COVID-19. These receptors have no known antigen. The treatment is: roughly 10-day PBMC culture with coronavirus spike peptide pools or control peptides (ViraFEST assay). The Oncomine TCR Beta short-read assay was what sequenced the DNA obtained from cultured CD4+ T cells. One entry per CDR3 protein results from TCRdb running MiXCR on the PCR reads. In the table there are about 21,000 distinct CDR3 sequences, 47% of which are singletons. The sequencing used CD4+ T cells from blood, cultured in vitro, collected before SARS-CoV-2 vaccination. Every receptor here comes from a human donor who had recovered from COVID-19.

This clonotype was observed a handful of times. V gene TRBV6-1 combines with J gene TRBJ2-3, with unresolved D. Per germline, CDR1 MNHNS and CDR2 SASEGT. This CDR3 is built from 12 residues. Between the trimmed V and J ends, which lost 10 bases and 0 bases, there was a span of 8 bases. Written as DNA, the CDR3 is TGTGCCACTATCTCCAGCACAGATACGCAGTATTTT. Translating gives CATISSTDTQYF.

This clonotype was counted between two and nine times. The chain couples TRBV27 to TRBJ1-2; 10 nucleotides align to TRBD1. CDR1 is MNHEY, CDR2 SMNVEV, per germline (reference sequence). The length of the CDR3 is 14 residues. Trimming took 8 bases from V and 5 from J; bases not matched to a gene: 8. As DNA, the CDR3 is TGTGCCAGCGGAGACAGGGGGCAGTATTATGGCTACACCTTC. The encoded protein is CASGDRGQYYGYTF.

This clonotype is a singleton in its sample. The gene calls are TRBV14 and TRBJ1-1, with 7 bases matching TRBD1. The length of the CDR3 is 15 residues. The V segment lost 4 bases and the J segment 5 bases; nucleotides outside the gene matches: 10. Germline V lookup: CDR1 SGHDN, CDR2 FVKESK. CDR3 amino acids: CASSPQTGWVTEAFF. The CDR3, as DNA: TGTGCCAGCAGCCCCCAGACAGGGTGGGTGACTGAAGCTTTCTTT.

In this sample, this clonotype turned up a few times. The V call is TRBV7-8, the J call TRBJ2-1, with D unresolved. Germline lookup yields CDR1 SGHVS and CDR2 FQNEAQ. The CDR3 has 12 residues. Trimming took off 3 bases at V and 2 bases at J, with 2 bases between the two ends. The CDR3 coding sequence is TGTGCCAGCAGCTTGGCCTACAATGAGCAGTTCTTC. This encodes CASSLAYNEQFF.

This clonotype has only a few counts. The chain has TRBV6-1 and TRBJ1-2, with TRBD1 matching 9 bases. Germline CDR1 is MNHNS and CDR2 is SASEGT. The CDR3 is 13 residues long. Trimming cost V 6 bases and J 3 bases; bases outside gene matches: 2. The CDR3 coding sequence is TGTGCCAGCAGCCGGGACAGGGACTATGGCTACACCTTC. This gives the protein CASSRDRDYGYTF.

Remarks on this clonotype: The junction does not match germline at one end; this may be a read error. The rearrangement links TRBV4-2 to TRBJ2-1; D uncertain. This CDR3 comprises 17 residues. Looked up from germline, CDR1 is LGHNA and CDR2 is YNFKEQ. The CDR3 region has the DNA TGTGCCGGCAGCCTCCGTGGTGGCCAGAGCTCCTACAATGAGCAGTTCTTC. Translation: CAGSLRGGQSSYNEQFF.

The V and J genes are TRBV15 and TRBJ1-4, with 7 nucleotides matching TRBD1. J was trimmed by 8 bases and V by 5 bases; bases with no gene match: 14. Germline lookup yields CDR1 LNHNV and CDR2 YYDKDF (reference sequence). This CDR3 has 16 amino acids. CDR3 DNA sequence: TGTGCCACCAGCGCCCAGACGGACAGGCCGCTGGAAAAACTGTTTTTT. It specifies CATSAQTDRPLEKLFF.

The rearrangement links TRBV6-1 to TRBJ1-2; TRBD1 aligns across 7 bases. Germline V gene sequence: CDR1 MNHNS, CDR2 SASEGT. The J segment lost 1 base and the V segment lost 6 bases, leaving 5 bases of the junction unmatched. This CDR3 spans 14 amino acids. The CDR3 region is CASRGAGGNYGYTF. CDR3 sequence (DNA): TGTGCCAGCAGGGGGGCAGGGGGTAACTATGGCTACACCTTC.

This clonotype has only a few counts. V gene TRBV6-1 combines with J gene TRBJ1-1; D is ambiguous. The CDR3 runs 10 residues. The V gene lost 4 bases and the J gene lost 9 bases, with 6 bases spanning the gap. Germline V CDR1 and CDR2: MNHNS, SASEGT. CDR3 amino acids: CASSVRKAFF. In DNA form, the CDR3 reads TGTGCCAGCAGTGTTAGGAAAGCTTTCTTT.

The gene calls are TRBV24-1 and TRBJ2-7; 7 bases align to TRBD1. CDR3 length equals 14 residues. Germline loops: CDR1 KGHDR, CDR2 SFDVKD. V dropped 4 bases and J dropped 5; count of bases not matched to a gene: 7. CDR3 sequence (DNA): TGTGCCACCAGTGACCCGACAGGGCGGGACGAGCAGTACTTC. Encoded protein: CATSDPTGRDEQYF.

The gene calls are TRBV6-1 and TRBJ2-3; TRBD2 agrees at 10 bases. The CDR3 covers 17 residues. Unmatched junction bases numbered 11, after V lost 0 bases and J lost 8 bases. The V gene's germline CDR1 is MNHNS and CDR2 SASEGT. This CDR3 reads CASSEAWLAGVSGTQYF. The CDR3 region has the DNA TGTGCCAGCAGTGAAGCTTGGCTAGCGGGAGTATCGGGTACGCAGTATTTT.

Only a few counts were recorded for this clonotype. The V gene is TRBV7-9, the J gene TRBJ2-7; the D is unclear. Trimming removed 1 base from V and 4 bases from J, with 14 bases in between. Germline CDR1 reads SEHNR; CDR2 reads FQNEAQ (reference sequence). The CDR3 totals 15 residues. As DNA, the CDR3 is TGTGCCAGCAGCTTAGTTGAAGGCAGAAGATACGAGCAGTACTTC. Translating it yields CASSLVEGRRYEQYF.

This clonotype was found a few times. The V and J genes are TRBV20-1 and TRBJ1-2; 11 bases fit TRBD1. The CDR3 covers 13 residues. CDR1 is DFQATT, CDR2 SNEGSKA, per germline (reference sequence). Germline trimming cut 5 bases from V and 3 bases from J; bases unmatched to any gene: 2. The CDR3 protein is CSALDRGHYGYTF. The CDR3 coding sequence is TGCAGTGCTCTGGACAGGGGGCACTATGGCTACACCTTC.

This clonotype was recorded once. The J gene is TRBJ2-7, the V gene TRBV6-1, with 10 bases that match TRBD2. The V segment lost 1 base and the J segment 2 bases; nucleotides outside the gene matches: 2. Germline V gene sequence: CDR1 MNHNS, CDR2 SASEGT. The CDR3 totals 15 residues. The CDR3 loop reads CASSEGGLAPYEQYF. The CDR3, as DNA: TGTGCCAGCAGTGAAGGGGGACTAGCGCCCTACGAGCAGTACTTC.

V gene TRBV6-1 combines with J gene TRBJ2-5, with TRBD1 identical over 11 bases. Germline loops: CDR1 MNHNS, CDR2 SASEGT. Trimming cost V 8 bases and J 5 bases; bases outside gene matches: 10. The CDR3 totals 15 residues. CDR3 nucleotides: TGTGCCAGCGGCCGTGGGACAGGGGGTGTGGAGACCCAGTACTTC. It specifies CASGRGTGGVETQYF.

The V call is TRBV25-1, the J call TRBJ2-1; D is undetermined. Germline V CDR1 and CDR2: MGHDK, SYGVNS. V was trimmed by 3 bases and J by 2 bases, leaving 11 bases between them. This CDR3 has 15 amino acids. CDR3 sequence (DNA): TGTGCCAGCAGTGATCCCCAACGCCCCTACAATGAGCAGTTCTTC. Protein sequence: CASSDPQRPYNEQFF. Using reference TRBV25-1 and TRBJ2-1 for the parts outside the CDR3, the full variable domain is EADIYQTPRYLVIGTGKKITLECSQTMGHDKMYWYQQDPGMELHLIHYSYGVNSTEKGDLSSESTVSRIRTEHFPLTLESARPSHTSQYLCASSDPQRPYNEQFFGPGTRLTVL.

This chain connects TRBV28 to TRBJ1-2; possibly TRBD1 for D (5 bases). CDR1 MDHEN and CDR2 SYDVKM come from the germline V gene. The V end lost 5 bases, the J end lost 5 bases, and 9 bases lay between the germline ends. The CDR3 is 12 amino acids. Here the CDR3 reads CASSVGPYGYTF. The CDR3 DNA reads TGTGCCAGCAGTGTGGGACCTTATGGCTACACCTTC.

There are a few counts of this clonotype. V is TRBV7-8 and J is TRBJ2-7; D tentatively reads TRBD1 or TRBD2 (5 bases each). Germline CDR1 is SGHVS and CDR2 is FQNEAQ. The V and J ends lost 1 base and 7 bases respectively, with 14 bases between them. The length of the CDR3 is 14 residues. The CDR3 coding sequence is TGTGCCAGCAGCTTAGGCGACAGCGGTCGGGAGCAGTACTTC. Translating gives CASSLGDSGREQYF.

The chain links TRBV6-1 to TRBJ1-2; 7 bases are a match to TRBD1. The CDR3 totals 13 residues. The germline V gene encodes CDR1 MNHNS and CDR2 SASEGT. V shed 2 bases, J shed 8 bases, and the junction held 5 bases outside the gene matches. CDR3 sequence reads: CASSELRDRGYTF. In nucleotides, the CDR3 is TGTGCCAGCAGTGAATTAAGGGACAGAGGCTACACCTTC.

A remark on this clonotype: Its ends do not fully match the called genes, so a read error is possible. CDR3 bases: TGTGCCAGCAGCCAAAGGGTCACCGGGGAGCCGTTTTTT. It specifies CASSQRVTGEPFF. The V and J genes are TRBV11-3 and TRBJ2-2; a weak D match, TRBD2 (5 bases). The length of the CDR3 is 13 residues. Germline V CDR1 and CDR2: SGHNT, YENEEA.

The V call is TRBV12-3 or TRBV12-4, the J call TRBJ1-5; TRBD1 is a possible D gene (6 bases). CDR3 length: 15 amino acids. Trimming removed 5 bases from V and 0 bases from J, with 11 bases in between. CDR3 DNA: TGTGCCAGCAGTCCGGGACAAAATAGCAATCAGCCCCAGCATTTT. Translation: CASSPGQNSNQPQHF.